This T cell receptor beta chain was sequenced during a study of shared clonotypes between healthy human individuals. Notes on the study in general: For naive CD4 cells, roughly 5.5% of clonotypes were shared across a handful of donors. In contrast to clonotypes shared by all four donors, non-shared clonotypes had lower generation probabilities.

Data came from immunoSEQ multiplex PCR; TCRdb stores just in-frame clones and leaves some out. This table holds around 2.1 million clones, approximately 96% found once. As regards this clone: Its antigen is as yet unknown.

From CD4+ cells came CD45RA+ naive and CD45RA-negative memory subsets. This CDR3 has 15 amino acids. The germline CDR1 and CDR2 sequences are SGHRS and YFSETQ. With 4 bases clipped from V and 8 bases from J, the junction kept 9 bases outside the gene matches. The sequence came from a man aged 18 to 30 in good health. The sequenced sample consisted of naive CD4+ T cells sorted from blood. Documented subset: CD45RA+ positively selected. The genes are TRBV5-1 and TRBJ1-6; 7 nucleotides agree with TRBD1. The CDR3 protein is CASSDTGARDSPLHF. The CDR3 DNA reads TGCGCCAGCAGCGATACAGGGGCGAGGGATTCACCCCTCCACTTT. The full variable domain, its missing parts supplied by reference TRBV5-1 and TRBJ1-6, is KAGVTQTPRYLIKTRGQQVTLSCSPISGHRSVSWYQQTPGQGLQFLFEYFSETQRNKGNFPGRFSGRQFSNSRSEMNVSTLELGDSALYLCASSDTGARDSPLHFGNGTRLTVT.